This T cell receptor (beta chain) was sequenced for a study of blood T cell repertoires in COVID-19. Study summary: Sites across the United States, Italy and Spain contributed samples from acute and convalescent COVID-19. T cells, B-cell-depleted T cells, or PBMCs supplied cDNA or gDNA.

V lost 5 bases and J lost 4, with 9 bases in between. The germline V gene encodes CDR1 DFQATT and CDR2 SNEGSKA (reference sequence). The CDR3 sequence is 11 residues long. The data were produced by immunoSEQ multiplex PCR, yet TCRdb's version contains in-frame clones alone and is incomplete. The sample lists 250,000 or so clones, 80% to 90% occurring once. The source is a man in his sixties with acute or convalescent COVID-19. The sample comprised peripheral blood. V is TRBV20-1 and J is TRBJ2-7, with D possibly matching TRBD1 (6 bases). DNA of the CDR3: TGCAGTGCTCCTGGACAGTACGAGCAGTACTTC. Its translation is CSAPGQYEQYF.